This T cell receptor (delta chain) stems from a study of γδ T cells in repeated Plasmodium falciparum infection. In the study overall: Donors were malaria-exposed Malian children or age- and gender-matched Australian children. Malaria-naive adults were infected with P. falciparum NF54 four times over roughly 590 days. Malian repertoires were sampled cross-sectionally without transmission and longitudinally through febrile malaria.

Sequencing covered both gamma and delta TCR chains per sample. TCRdb fed the multiplex PCR reads into CATT to redo clone calling. The sample has 70,000 to 95,000 delta-chain clones; 1.4% to 1.5% are singletons. The CDR3 totals 23 residues. Germline CDR1 and CDR2: GEAIGNYY and EKD. After removal of 3 bases from V and 7 bases from J, the junction contained 33 bases not matched to a gene. This clone has a handful of counts. This DNA's translation differs at residue 5 from TCRdb's protein, which comes from a much larger clone; a read error is likely, and the protein shown is translated from the DNA. Bulk repertoires came from Vgamma9/Vdelta2+ or Vdelta2-negative gammadelta T cells flow-sorted from PBMC.

The clonotype comes from a pool of human donors (malaria-infected and uninfected, not separated). Sequences were obtained from gamma-delta T cells from blood. The rearrangement links TRDV2 to TRDJ1, with TRDD3 matching 11 bases. TCRdb leaves out the J gene; it was filled in here by matching the DNA to germline. CDR3 region: CACDSAPARGVGDTTYLPGKLIF. CDR3 DNA sequence: TGTGCCTGTGACTCCGCCCCGGCACGTGGAGTGGGGGATACGACCTACCTACCTGGTAAACTCATCTTT.